The rows below give T cell receptor beta chains drawn from one sample of a study of cytomegalovirus exposure and HLA in healthy donors. The repertoire was sequenced with immunoSEQ multiplex PCR; TCRdb's copy has only in-frame clones and lacks some. The table lists 150,000 or so clones, approximately 84% of them singletons, with 1.9% in the top ten. Sequencing used PBMCs. The receptors come from a middle-aged woman in good health and CMV-seronegative. Each CDR3 is given without its conserved first and last residue.

j_gene,v_gene,CDR3aa
TRBJ2-5,TRBV6-1,ASSEGPSGAQY
TRBJ1-2,TRBV7-2,ASSFGQGISLA
TRBJ2-3,TRBV14,ASSQDAAGGGADTQY
TRBJ1-4,TRBV7-2,ASSQQPSGEKLF
TRBJ2-1,TRBV5-1,ASSTSGPRNEQF
TRBJ2-7,TRBV18,ASSPPLGTGTHEQY
TRBJ2-7,TRBV27,ASSFFSVAGGSTYEQY
TRBJ2-5,TRBV19,ATSQGETQY
TRBJ1-4,TRBV7-9,ASSFPSGLGEKLF
TRBJ2-2,TRBV19,ASRTNPGLAGDTGELF